This T cell receptor beta chain was sequenced in a study of beta chain features in type 1 diabetes. The CDR3 contains 14 residues. The germline CDR1 and CDR2 sequences are LNHDA and SQIVND (reference sequence). With V trimmed by 10 bases and J by 5 bases, 11 bases remained unmatched. Of the isolated RNA, all was reverse transcribed, and so the sequenced material was expressed TCRB transcripts. The repertoire was sequenced with immunoSEQ multiplex PCR; TCRdb's copy has only in-frame clones and lacks some. The table lists about 150,000 clones, about 7.3% of them singletons. Overall study findings and caveats: VDJ junctions in type 1 diabetes patients carried more deletions and fewer insertions. For patients and controls alike, PCR might favor shorter templates to the same degree. Type 1 diabetes patients had moderately but significantly shorter TCRB CDR3s in all four CD4+ subsets. Compared with healthy donors, patients appeared to share more similar naive, central memory and regulatory TCRB repertoires.

About this clone itself: Its antigen is currently unknown.

The sequenced material came from central memory CD4+ T cells from blood. The receptor's source is a man between 18 and 35 years old in good health. The genes are TRBV19 and TRBJ2-7; 10 positions match TRBD1. As DNA, the CDR3 is TGTGCCACCACCGTTGGACAGGGGGATGACGAGCAGTACTTC. As protein: CATTVGQGDDEQYF. Combining the CDR3 with reference TRBV19 and TRBJ2-7 gives the whole variable domain DGGITQSPKYLFRKEGQNVTLSCEQNLNHDAMYWYRQDPGQGLRLIYYSQIVNDFQKGDIAEGYSVSREKKESFPLTVTSAQKNPTAFYLCATTVGQGDDEQYFGPGTRLTVT.